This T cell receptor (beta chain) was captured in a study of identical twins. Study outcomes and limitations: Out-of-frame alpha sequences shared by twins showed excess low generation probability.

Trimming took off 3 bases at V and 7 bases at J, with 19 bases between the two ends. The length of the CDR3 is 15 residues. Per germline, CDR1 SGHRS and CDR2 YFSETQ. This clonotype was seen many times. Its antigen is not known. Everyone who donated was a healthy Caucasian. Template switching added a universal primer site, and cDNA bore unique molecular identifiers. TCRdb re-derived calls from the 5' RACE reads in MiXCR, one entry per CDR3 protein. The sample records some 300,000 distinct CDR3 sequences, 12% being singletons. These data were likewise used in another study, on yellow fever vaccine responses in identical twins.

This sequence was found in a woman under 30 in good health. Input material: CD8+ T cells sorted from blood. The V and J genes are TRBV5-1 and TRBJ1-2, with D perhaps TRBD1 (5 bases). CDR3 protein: CASSYLGAGEPGYTF. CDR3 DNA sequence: TGCGCCAGCAGCTACCTTGGGGCGGGGGAACCTGGCTACACCTTC.